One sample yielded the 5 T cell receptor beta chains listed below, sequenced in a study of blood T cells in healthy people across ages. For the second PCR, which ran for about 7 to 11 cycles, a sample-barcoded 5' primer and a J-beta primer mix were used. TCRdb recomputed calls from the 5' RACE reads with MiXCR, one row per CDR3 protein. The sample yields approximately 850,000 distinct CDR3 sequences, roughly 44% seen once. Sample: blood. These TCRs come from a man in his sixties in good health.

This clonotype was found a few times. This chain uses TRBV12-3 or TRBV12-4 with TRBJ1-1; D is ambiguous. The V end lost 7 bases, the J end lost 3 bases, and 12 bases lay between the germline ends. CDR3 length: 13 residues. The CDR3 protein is CASIPELYTEAFF. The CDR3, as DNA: TGTGCCAGCATCCCTGAGTTGTACACTGAAGCTTTCTTT.

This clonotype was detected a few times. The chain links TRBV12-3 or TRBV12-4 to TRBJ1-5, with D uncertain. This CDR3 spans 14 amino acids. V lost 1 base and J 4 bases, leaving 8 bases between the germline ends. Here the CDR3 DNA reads TGTGCCAGCAGTTTAGGGCCGGCGAATCAGCCCCAGCATTTT. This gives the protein CASSLGPANQPQHF.

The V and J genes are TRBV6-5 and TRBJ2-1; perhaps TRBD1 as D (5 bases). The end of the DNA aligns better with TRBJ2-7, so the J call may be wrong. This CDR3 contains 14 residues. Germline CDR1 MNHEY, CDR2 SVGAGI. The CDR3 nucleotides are TGTGCCAGCAGTTACAAGGGGCCCTACAATGAGCAGTACTTC. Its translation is CASSYKGPYNEQYF.

The CDR3: CASSDFGSRGNTIYF. CDR3 nucleotides: TGTGCCAGCAGTGATTTCGGGAGCCGTGGAAACACCATATATTTT. The chain employs TRBV2 and TRBJ1-3; D gene uncertain. The germline V gene has CDR1 SNHLY and CDR2 FYNNEI. The V end was cut by 3 bases, the J end by 3 bases, with 12 bases between. The CDR3 runs to 15 residues.

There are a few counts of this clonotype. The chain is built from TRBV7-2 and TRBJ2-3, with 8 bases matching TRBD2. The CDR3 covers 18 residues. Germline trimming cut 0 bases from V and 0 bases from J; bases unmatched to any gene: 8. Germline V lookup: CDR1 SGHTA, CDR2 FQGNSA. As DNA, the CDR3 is TGTGCCAGCAGCTTAGCCCCGGGAGGCGGGAGGAGCACAGATACGCAGTATTTT. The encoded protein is CASSLAPGGGRSTDTQYF. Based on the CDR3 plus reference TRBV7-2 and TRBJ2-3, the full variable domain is GAGVSQSPSNKVTEKGKDVELRCDPISGHTALYWYRQSLGQGLEFLIYFQGNSAPDKSGLPSDRFSAERTGGSVSTLTIQRTQQEDSAVYLCASSLAPGGGRSTDTQYFGPGTRLTVL.